This note documents a single T cell receptor beta chain sequence. Its specificity is unknown. This sample is drawn from a study of blood T cells in healthy people across ages. Through a sample-barcoded 5' primer and a J-beta primer mix, a second PCR was run for roughly 7 to 12 cycles. From the 5' RACE reads, TCRdb called clonotypes with MiXCR, one entry per CDR3 protein. The sample consists of 920,000 or so distinct CDR3 sequences, less than 50% of them appearing once. No fewer than 6 micrograms of total RNA were isolated from every sample. Regarding the study as a whole: CMV status of donors was not determined, possibly confounding expanded clonotype changes.

Looked up from germline, CDR1 is SGHRS and CDR2 is YFSETQ. The CDR3 extends over 11 amino acids. V was cut by 2 bases and J by 13 bases, with 10 bases left in between. Sequences were obtained from blood. The source is a woman aged 55-70 years in good health. The V gene is TRBV5-1, the J gene TRBJ2-1; D remains unclear. The CDR3 nucleotides are TGCGCCAGCAGCTTCCTTTATACTCAGTTCTTC. Translated, it gives CASSFLYTQFF. Using reference TRBV5-1 and TRBJ2-1 for the parts outside the CDR3, the full variable domain is KAGVTQTPRYLIKTRGQQVTLSCSPISGHRSVSWYQQTPGQGLQFLFEYFSETQRNKGNFPGRFSGRQFSNSRSEMNVSTLELGDSALYLCASSFLYTQFFGPGTRLTVL.